The 27 T cell receptor beta chains below all came from one sample that was sequenced in a study of blood T cell repertoires in COVID-19. Using immunoSEQ multiplex PCR, the repertoire was profiled, and TCRdb retains in-frame clones only, with some absent. The sample has over 200,000 clones; less than 90% are singletons. Material for sequencing was peripheral blood. The receptors shown here come from a man aged 60 to 75 who had recovered from COVID-19.

The chain recombines TRBV2 with TRBJ2-3, with 7 nucleotides matching TRBD1. Trimming cost V 6 bases and J 0 bases; bases outside gene matches: 12. Germline CDR1 is SNHLY and CDR2 is FYNNEI. CDR3 length: 17 residues. In nucleotides, the CDR3 is TGTGCCAGCAGACAGACGGTCACAGGGGCGAGCACAGATACGCAGTATTTT. Amino acids: CASRQTVTGASTDTQYF.

This clone was recorded once. The chain joins TRBV19 to TRBJ1-2, with TRBD1 identical over 9 bases. The germline V gene encodes CDR1 LNHDA and CDR2 SQIVND (reference sequence). V was clipped by 6 bases and J by 3 bases; unmatched bases: 5. The CDR3 contains 14 residues. DNA for the CDR3: TGTGCCAGTAGGGAAACAGGGGGCGACTATGGCTACACCTTC. This gives the protein CASRETGGDYGYTF.

A remark on this clone: Other nucleotide sequences in the sample specify the same CDR3. The rearrangement uses TRBV7-8 and TRBJ1-2; D is ambiguous. Germline V gene sequence: CDR1 SGHVS, CDR2 FQNEAQ. V lost 1 base and J 6 bases, leaving 6 bases between the germline ends. The CDR3 length is 12 residues. The CDR3 coding sequence is TGTGCCAGCAGCTTAGTCGGGGATGGCTACACCTTC. Amino acid sequence: CASSLVGDGYTF.

This chain links TRBV5-5 with TRBJ2-2; 11 bases line up with TRBD1. The V segment lost 4 bases and the J segment 7 bases; nucleotides outside the gene matches: 9. The CDR3 is 16 residues long. Germline lookup yields CDR1 SGHKS and CDR2 YYEKEE (reference sequence). The CDR3 DNA is TGTGCCAGCAGCAGCTGGACAGGGGGCGAGGGCGGGGAGCTGTTTTTT. This codes for CASSSWTGGEGGELFF.

Here the CDR3 DNA reads TGTGCCAGCAGTTTATCGGGACAGTACTATGGCTACACCTTC. As protein: CASSLSGQYYGYTF. The chain employs TRBV27 and TRBJ1-2; TRBD1 aligns across 7 bases. V lost 0 bases, J lost 3 bases, and 1 base stayed unmatched. This CDR3 spans 14 amino acids. Germline-derived CDR1 and CDR2 are MNHEY and SMNVEV (reference sequence).

The chain combines TRBV12-3 or TRBV12-4 with TRBJ2-2; TRBD1 aligns across 10 bases. The CDR3 contains 13 residues. V was clipped by 5 bases and J by 6 bases; unmatched bases: 0. The CDR3 region has the DNA TGTGCCAGCAGTGGGACAGGGGCCGGGGAGCTGTTTTTT. Protein sequence: CASSGTGAGELFF.

The V and J genes are TRBV4-2 and TRBJ1-1; possible D gene TRBD1, 6 bases. The CDR3 length is 14 residues. Looked up from germline, CDR1 is LGHNA and CDR2 is YNFKEQ. Between the trimmed V and J ends, which lost 7 bases and 1 base, there was a span of 13 bases. CDR3 in DNA: TGTGCCAGCACCCGAGGGGGACAGAACACTGAAGCTTTCTTT. This translates into CASTRGGQNTEAFF.

The V gene is TRBV6-1, the J gene TRBJ2-1, with D uncertain. The CDR3 spans 13 residues. The germline CDR1 and CDR2 sequences are MNHNS and SASEGT. Between the trimmed V and J ends, which lost 2 bases and 2 bases, there was a span of 4 bases. The CDR3: CASSEQAYNEQFF. In DNA form, the CDR3 reads TGTGCCAGCAGTGAACAGGCCTACAATGAGCAGTTCTTC.

This rearrangement joins TRBV2 to TRBJ2-2; D is perhaps TRBD1 (5 bases). CDR3 length: 14 residues. Germline CDR1 and CDR2: SNHLY and FYNNEI. Trimming cost V 4 bases and J 1 base, with 7 bases left between them. CDR3 loop: CASSGTMNTGELFF. The DNA for the CDR3 is TGTGCCAGCAGTGGGACAATGAACACCGGGGAGCTGTTTTTT.

This rearrangement joins TRBV5-5 to TRBJ1-1; a weak D match, TRBD1 (6 bases). The length of the CDR3 is 14 residues. V lost 6 bases to trimming and J lost 4 bases, with 16 bases between them. Germline V gene sequence: CDR1 SGHKS, CDR2 YYEKEE (reference sequence). CDR3 DNA sequence: TGTGCCAGCATTATCGTACAGGGTTCCACTGAAGCTTTCTTT. Protein product: CASIIVQGSTEAFF.

This chain joins TRBV18 and TRBJ2-7, with D possibly TRBD1 on 5 matching bases. The V end lost 0 bases, the J end lost 4 bases, and 10 bases lay between the germline ends. Germline loops: CDR1 KGHSH, CDR2 LQKENI. The CDR3 covers 14 residues. CDR3 residues: CASSPPSGQYEQYF. CDR3 bases: TGTGCCAGCTCACCACCTTCAGGGCAGTACGAGCAGTACTTC.

The chain joins TRBV7-3 to TRBJ1-1; the D gene is possibly TRBD1 (6 bases). Germline-derived CDR1 and CDR2 are SGHTA and FQGTGA. This CDR3 is 18 amino acids long. Trimming stripped 1 base from V and 5 bases from J, with 23 bases between. The CDR3 DNA follows: TGTGCCAGCAGCTTAAAAATCCCTCAGGGGCGTGTGGGAACTGAAGCTTTCTTT. This sequence encodes CASSLKIPQGRVGTEAFF.

The chain recombines TRBV18 with TRBJ2-2; TRBD1 might be the D (5 bases). Germline loops: CDR1 KGHSH, CDR2 LQKENI. This CDR3 region has 15 residues. V was pared by 3 bases and J by 7 bases, with 15 bases between. CDR3 DNA sequence: TGTGCCAGCTCACCTGCGAGCAGGGAAGGCGGGGAGCTGTTTTTT. Amino acids: CASSPASREGGELFF.

V gene TRBV6-5 combines with J gene TRBJ1-5; D is possibly TRBD1 (5 bases). V lost 8 bases and J lost 0, with 11 bases in between. Germline V lookup: CDR1 MNHEY, CDR2 SVGAGI. The CDR3 runs to 14 residues. Written as DNA, the CDR3 is TGTGCCAGCTGGGGCGGTTATAGCAATCAGCCCCAGCATTTT. Its protein product is CASWGGYSNQPQHF.

The chain carries TRBV13 and TRBJ2-7; D is possibly TRBD1 (5 bases). The CDR3 has 15 residues. In germline, CDR1 is PRHDT, CDR2 FYEKMQ (reference sequence). The V and J ends lost 0 bases and 1 base respectively, with 10 bases between them. The CDR3 loop is CASSLGRTPSYEQYF. The DNA for the CDR3 is TGTGCCAGCAGCTTAGGAAGGACACCATCCTACGAGCAGTACTTC.

V is TRBV5-8 and J is TRBJ2-7; D remains unclear. CDR3 length equals 13 residues. The germline V gene has CDR1 SGHTS and CDR2 YDEGEE. V was pared by 2 bases and J by 3 bases, with 9 bases between. The chain's CDR3 is CASSFGWSYEQYF. In nucleotides, the CDR3 is TGTGCCAGCAGCTTCGGGTGGAGCTACGAGCAGTACTTC.

This clone was picked up a small number of times. The CDR3 DNA sequence: TGTGCCAGCAGCTTGCAGGGGAGCACTGAAGCTTTCTTT. It encodes CASSLQGSTEAFF. The gene calls are TRBV5-4 and TRBJ1-1; a weak D match, TRBD1 (6 bases). Looked up from germline, CDR1 is SGHNT and CDR2 is YYREEE (reference sequence). CDR3 length equals 13 residues. Trimming stripped 1 base from V and 4 bases from J, with 8 bases between.

This chain connects TRBV27 to TRBJ2-6; D not resolved. The length of the CDR3 is 13 residues. Trimming took off 2 bases at V and 4 bases at J, with 3 bases between the two ends. CDR1 MNHEY and CDR2 SMNVEV come from the germline V gene (reference sequence). CDR3 loop: CASSLQGANVLTF. CDR3 bases: TGTGCCAGCAGTTTACAGGGGGCCAACGTCCTGACTTTC.

V gene TRBV27 combines with J gene TRBJ1-1; possibly TRBD1 for D (5 bases). The CDR3 length is 14 residues. The V gene's germline CDR1 is MNHEY and CDR2 SMNVEV (reference sequence). Between the trimmed V and J ends, which lost 4 bases and 1 base, there was a span of 10 bases. The CDR3 sequence is CASSSPGGNTEAFF. As DNA, the CDR3 is TGTGCCAGCAGTTCCCCCGGGGGGAACACTGAAGCTTTCTTT.

This chain joins TRBV7-3 and TRBJ2-5; TRBD2 matches at 10 bases. V lost 1 base, J lost 3 bases, and 2 bases stayed unmatched. Germline V gene sequence: CDR1 SGHTA, CDR2 FQGTGA. The CDR3 is 15 amino acids. CDR3 nucleotides: TGTGCCAGCAGCTTAATGGGACTAGCGAAAGAGACCCAGTACTTC. Its protein product is CASSLMGLAKETQYF.

Here the CDR3 DNA reads TGTGCCAGCAGCCACCAAAATCAGCCCCAGCATTTT. This codes for CASSHQNQPQHF. The chain joins TRBV3-1 (or the pseudogene TRBV3-2) to TRBJ1-5; D gene ambiguous. The CDR3 is 12 residues long. Germline V gives CDR1 LGHDT, CDR2 YNNKEL (reference sequence). V dropped 3 bases and J dropped 4 bases, with 4 bases sitting between them.

The rearrangement joins TRBV5-1 to TRBJ1-6, with 8 bases identical to TRBD1. The CDR3 is 15 residues long. The V gene's germline CDR1 is SGHRS and CDR2 YFSETQ. Trimming removed 3 bases from V and 7 bases from J; junction bases left unmatched: 6. The CDR3 here is CASSSSTGANSPLHF. The DNA of the CDR3 is TGCGCCAGCAGCTCATCGACAGGGGCGAATTCACCCCTCCACTTT.

This clone was seen only once. The chain combines TRBV7-2 with TRBJ2-3; TRBD2 might be the D (6 bases). Trimming removed 5 bases from V and 2 bases from J, with 11 bases in between. CDR3 length: 14 residues. Germline lookup yields CDR1 SGHTA and CDR2 FQGNSA. The CDR3 DNA reads TGTGCCAGCAGCCGGGACTTTACCACAGATACGCAGTATTTT. Translating it yields CASSRDFTTDTQYF.

CDR3 coding DNA: TGTGCCAGCAGCTTAGACAGTGGGGATCAGCCCCAGCATTTT. Amino acid sequence: CASSLDSGDQPQHF. The chain links TRBV5-5 to TRBJ1-5; possible D gene TRBD1, 5 bases. In germline, CDR1 is SGHKS, CDR2 YYEKEE (reference sequence). V was pared by 2 bases and J by 5 bases, with 11 bases between. The CDR3 runs 14 residues.

A remark on this clone: This sample includes further DNA sequences coding for the same CDR3. The V call is TRBV19, the J call TRBJ2-6; TRBD1 is a possible D gene (5 bases). The V end lost 3 bases, the J end lost 0 bases, and 6 bases lay between the germline ends. This CDR3 region has 15 residues. Looked up from germline, CDR1 is LNHDA and CDR2 is SQIVND (reference sequence). As DNA, the CDR3 is TGTGCCAGTAGTATCCAGGGCTCTGGGGCCAACGTCCTGACTTTC. It specifies CASSIQGSGANVLTF.

The rearrangement joins TRBV19 to TRBJ1-5; D remains ambiguous. CDR1 is LNHDA and CDR2 is SQIVND in the germline V gene (reference sequence). This CDR3 has 14 amino acids. Between the trimmed V and J ends, which lost 2 bases and 2 bases, there was a span of 7 bases. The CDR3: CASSIREGNQPQHF. CDR3 DNA: TGTGCCAGTAGTATAAGGGAGGGCAATCAGCCCCAGCATTTT.

The chain uses TRBV7-2 and TRBJ1-5; maybe TRBD1 (6 bases). Germline assignment: CDR1 SGHTA and CDR2 FQGNSA. The CDR3 consists of 15 residues. V was trimmed by 1 base and J by 6 bases, leaving 13 bases between them. This CDR3 reads CASSLGRVRGQPQHF. CDR3 in DNA: TGTGCCAGCAGCTTAGGCAGGGTCAGGGGTCAGCCCCAGCATTTT.